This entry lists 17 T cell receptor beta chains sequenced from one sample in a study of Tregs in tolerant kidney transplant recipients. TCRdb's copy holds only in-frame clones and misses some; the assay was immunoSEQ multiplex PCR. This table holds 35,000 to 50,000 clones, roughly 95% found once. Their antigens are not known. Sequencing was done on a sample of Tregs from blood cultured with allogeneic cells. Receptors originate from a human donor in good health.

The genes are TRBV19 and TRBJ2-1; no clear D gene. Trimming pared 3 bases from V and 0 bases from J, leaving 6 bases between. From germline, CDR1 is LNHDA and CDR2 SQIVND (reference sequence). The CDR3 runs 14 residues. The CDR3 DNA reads TGTGCCAGTAGTATGGGCTACTCCTACAATGAGCAGTTCTTC. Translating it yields CASSMGYSYNEQFF.

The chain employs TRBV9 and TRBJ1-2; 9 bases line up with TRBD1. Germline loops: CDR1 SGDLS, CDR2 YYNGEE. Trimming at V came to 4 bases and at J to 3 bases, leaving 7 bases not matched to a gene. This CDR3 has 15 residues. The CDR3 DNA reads TGTGCCAGCAGCAGACAAGGGACAGGGTACTATGGCTACACCTTC. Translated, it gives CASSRQGTGYYGYTF.

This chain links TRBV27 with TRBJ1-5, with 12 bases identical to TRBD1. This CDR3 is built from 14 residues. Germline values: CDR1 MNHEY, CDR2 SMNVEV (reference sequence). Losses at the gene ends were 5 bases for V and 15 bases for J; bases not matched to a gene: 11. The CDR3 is CASSRDRGRPYMHF. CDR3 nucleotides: TGTGCCAGCAGTCGGGACAGGGGGCGACCATATATGCATTTT.

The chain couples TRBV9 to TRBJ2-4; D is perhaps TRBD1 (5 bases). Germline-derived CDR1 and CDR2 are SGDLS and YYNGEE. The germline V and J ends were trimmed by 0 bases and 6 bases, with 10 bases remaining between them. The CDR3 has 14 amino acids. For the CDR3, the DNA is TGTGCCAGCAGCGTAGGTCTAGACAGAAACATTCAGTACTTC. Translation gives CASSVGLDRNIQYF.

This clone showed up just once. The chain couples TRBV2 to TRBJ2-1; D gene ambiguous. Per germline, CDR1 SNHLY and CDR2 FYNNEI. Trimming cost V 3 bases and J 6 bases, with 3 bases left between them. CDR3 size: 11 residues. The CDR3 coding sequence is TGTGCCAGCAGTGACAGCAATGAGCAGTTCTTC. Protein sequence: CASSDSNEQFF. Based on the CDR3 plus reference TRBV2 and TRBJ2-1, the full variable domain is EPEVTQTPSHQVTQMGQEVILRCVPISNHLYFYWYRQILGQKVEFLVSFYNNEISEKSEIFDDQFSVERPDGSNFTLKIRSTKLEDSAMYFCASSDSNEQFFGPGTRLTVL.

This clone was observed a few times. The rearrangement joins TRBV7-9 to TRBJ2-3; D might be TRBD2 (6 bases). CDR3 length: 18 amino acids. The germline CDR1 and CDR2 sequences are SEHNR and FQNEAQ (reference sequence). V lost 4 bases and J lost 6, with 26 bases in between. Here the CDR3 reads CASSSSNPLKVRGDTQYF. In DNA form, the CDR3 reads TGTGCCAGCAGCTCCTCTAACCCTCTGAAGGTTCGGGGGGATACGCAGTATTTT.

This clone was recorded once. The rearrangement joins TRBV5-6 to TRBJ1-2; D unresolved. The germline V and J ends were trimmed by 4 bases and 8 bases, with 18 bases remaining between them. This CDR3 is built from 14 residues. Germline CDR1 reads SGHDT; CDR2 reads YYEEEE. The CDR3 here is CASSLPTRPGGYTF. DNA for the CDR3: TGTGCCAGCAGCCTACCCACGAGGCCGGGGGGCTACACCTTC.

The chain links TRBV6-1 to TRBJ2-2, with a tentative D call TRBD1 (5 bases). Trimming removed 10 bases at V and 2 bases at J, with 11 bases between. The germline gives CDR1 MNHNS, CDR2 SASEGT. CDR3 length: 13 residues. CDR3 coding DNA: TGTGCCACAAGGACATCTAACACCGGGGAGCTGTTTTTT. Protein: CATRTSNTGELFF.

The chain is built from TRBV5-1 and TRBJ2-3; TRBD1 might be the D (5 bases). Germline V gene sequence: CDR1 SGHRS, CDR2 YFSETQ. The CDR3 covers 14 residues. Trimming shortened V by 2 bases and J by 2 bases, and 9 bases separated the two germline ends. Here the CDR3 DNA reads TGCGCCAGCAGCTTCCAGGGTTACACAGATACGCAGTATTTT. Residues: CASSFQGYTDTQYF.

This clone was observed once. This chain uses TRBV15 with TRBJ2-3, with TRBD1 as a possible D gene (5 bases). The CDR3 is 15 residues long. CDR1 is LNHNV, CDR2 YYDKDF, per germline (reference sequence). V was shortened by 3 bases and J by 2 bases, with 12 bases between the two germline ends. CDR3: CATSRGDRNTDTQYF. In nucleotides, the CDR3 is TGTGCCACCAGCAGGGGCGACAGAAACACAGATACGCAGTATTTT.

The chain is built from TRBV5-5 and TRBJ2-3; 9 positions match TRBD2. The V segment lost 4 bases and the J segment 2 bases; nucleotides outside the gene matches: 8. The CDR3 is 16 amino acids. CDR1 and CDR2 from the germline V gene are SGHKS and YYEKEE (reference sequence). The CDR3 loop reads CASSRGASGVTDTQYF. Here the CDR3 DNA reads TGTGCCAGCAGCCGGGGGGCTAGCGGGGTCACAGATACGCAGTATTTT. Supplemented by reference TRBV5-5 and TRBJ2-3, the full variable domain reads DAGVTQSPTHLIKTRGQQVTLRCSPISGHKSVSWYQQVLGQGPQFIFQYYEKEERGRGNFPDRFSARQFPNYSSELNVNALLLGDSALYLCASSRGASGVTDTQYFGPGTRLTVL.

The CDR3 is CASSVGDILGGTDTQYF. In nucleotides, the CDR3 is TGTGCCAGCAGCGTAGGGGACATTCTAGGGGGCACAGATACGCAGTATTTT. The chain joins TRBV9 to TRBJ2-3, with D tentatively TRBD1 (6 bases). V lost 0 bases to trimming and J lost 1 base, with 15 bases between them. This CDR3 is 17 amino acids long. Per germline, CDR1 SGDLS and CDR2 YYNGEE.

In nucleotides, the CDR3 is TGTGCCAGCAGCGTAGGACTAGCGGGAGGTGGCCAAGAGACCCAGTACTTC. Protein product: CASSVGLAGGGQETQYF. The V call is TRBV9, the J call TRBJ2-5, with TRBD2 matching 13 bases. Trimming cost V 0 bases and J 1 base; bases outside gene matches: 3. This CDR3 spans 17 amino acids. The germline V gene encodes CDR1 SGDLS and CDR2 YYNGEE.

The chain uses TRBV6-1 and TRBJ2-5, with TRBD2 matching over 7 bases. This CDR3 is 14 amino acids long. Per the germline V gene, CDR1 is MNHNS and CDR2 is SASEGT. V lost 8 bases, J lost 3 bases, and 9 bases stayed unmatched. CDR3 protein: CASSPGTTEETQYF. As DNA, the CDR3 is TGTGCCAGCTCCCCGGGGACTACCGAAGAGACCCAGTACTTC.

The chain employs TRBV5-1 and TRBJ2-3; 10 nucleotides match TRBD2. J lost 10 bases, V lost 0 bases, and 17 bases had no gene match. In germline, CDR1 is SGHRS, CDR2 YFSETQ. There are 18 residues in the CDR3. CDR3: CASSLGVRLAGVAYAQYF. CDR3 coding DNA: TGCGCCAGCAGCTTGGGAGTCCGGCTAGCGGGAGTCGCGTATGCGCAGTATTTT.

In DNA form, the CDR3 reads TGTGCCAGCTCACCTGAGAGGGGGGGGACTGAAGCTTTCTTT. Encoded protein: CASSPERGGTEAFF. V and J are TRBV18 and TRBJ1-1; D perhaps matches TRBD1 (6 bases). Trimming pared 3 bases from V and 5 bases from J, leaving 13 bases between. CDR1 and CDR2 (germline): KGHSH, LQKENI. The CDR3 has 14 residues.

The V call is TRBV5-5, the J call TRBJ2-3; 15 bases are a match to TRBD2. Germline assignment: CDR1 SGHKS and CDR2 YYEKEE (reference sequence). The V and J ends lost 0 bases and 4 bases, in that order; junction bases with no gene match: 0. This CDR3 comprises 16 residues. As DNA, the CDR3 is TGTGCCAGCAGCTTGGGGACTAGCGGGGGGGCAGATACGCAGTATTTT. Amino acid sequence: CASSLGTSGGADTQYF.